This T cell receptor beta chain was recorded in a study of T cells in localized non-small cell lung cancer. The study, taken as a whole, reports: Uninvolved adjacent lung showed peak T cell clonality, exceeding tumor.

Regarding this clone: The antigen is unknown.

Profiling relied on immunoSEQ multiplex PCR, and the TCRdb table lists in-frame clones only, not all of them. The sample lists around 53,000 clones, roughly 80% occurring once. Trimming pared 3 bases from V and 3 bases from J, leaving 12 bases between. This CDR3 region has 14 residues. Germline CDR1 SGHRS, CDR2 YFSETQ. The chain recombines TRBV5-1 with TRBJ1-2; D is perhaps TRBD1 (5 bases). Specimen: PBMCs, collected before any cancer treatment. This TCR was recovered from a woman aged 35 to 75 with stage II lung adenocarcinoma. The CDR3 sequence: CASSSNAGHYGYTF. CDR3 nucleotide sequence: TGCGCCAGCAGCTCCAATGCGGGACACTATGGCTACACCTTC.